The clone carrying this TCR beta chain was observed a single time. The time point here: technical triplicate 3. These data are taken from a study of neurological immune-mediated disorders. TCRdb recomputed calls from the 5' RACE reads with MiXCR, one row per CDR3 protein. This table has under 45,000 distinct CDR3 sequences, 20% to 25% appearing once. This TCR derives from a man aged 60 to 75 with HTLV-1-associated myelopathy (HAM/TSP). Sequenced material: PBMCs.

CDR3 coding DNA: TGTGCCAGCAGCCAACGAGGGAGGGGTAGCACAGATACGCAGTATTTT. The encoded protein is CASSQRGRGSTDTQYF. The rearrangement uses TRBV3-1 and TRBJ2-3, with 7 bases fitting TRBD2. The CDR3 totals 16 residues. Germline V lookup: CDR1 LGHDT, CDR2 YNNKEL (reference sequence). Trimming cost V 2 bases and J 0 bases; bases outside gene matches: 5.